This T cell receptor (beta chain) was sequenced during a study of cytomegalovirus exposure and HLA in healthy donors. About this clone: Its specificity is unknown.

V was cut by 5 bases and J by 6 bases, with 17 bases left in between. CDR3 length equals 15 residues. Study-wide points: For presence/absence analyses, sequencing depth was assumed to be roughly uniform across donors. Some V segments, including TRBV6-2 and TRBV6-3, were excluded as indistinguishable. It was in a later analysis that TCR association rates were seen to vary by HLA locus, highest for DRB1 and lowest for HLA-C. Across donors, most TCRs were seen rarely, yet some public ones were widespread.

60 Vbeta and 13 Jbeta primers were used in PCR. Produced via immunoSEQ multiplex PCR; TCRdb's table is partial and in-frame only. The profile shows 90,000 to 150,000 clones, 75% to 90% of them singletons. The sample was PBMCs. The V gene is TRBV6-7, the J gene TRBJ1-5; no clear D. TRBV6-7 is flagged as an ORF with uncertain function. The source is a man aged 50-60 years in good health and CMV-seronegative. The CDR3 is CASSPVAGRFQPQHF. CDR3 bases: TGTGCCAGCAGTCCCGTAGCGGGGAGATTTCAGCCCCAGCATTTT.